These T cell receptor beta chains were read from a single sample in a study of blood T cell repertoires in COVID-19. TCRdb keeps only in-frame clones here, not all; method: immunoSEQ multiplex PCR. The table includes around 200,000 clones, about nine tenths detected once. Sequencing was carried out using peripheral blood. These receptors all stem from a man between 65 and 79 years old with active or convalescent COVID-19. The CDR3 runs from the conserved cysteine through the conserved F or W. The order of the fields is J gene, V gene, CDR3 protein.

J gene: TRBJ1-5; V gene: TRBV28; CDR3 protein: CASSTSGGYTNQPQHF
J gene: TRBJ2-7; V gene: TRBV4-3; CDR3 protein: CASSRTGTSGGANEQYF
J gene: TRBJ1-5; V gene: TRBV6-6; CDR3 protein: CASSYAQGYQPQHF
J gene: TRBJ2-3; V gene: TRBV14; CDR3 protein: CASSQVGAGWTDTQYF
J gene: TRBJ1-5; V gene: TRBV19; CDR3 protein: CASAGEVGNQPQHF
J gene: TRBJ1-6; V gene: TRBV9; CDR3 protein: CASSPSPAYNSPLHF
J gene: TRBJ1-2; V gene: TRBV7-8; CDR3 protein: CASSLGAGGEHYGYTF
J gene: TRBJ1-3; V gene: TRBV5-1; CDR3 protein: CASSLGAAWGTRGNTIYF
J gene: TRBJ1-4; V gene: TRBV19; CDR3 protein: CASSAQGPWTATNEKLFF
J gene: TRBJ2-7; V gene: TRBV6-2/TRBV6-3; CDR3 protein: CASSYSRGPQDEQYF
J gene: TRBJ1-6; V gene: TRBV12-3/TRBV12-4; CDR3 protein: CASSNSFRSPLHF
J gene: TRBJ1-1; V gene: TRBV7-9; CDR3 protein: CARGDPRIGGTEAFF
J gene: TRBJ2-1; V gene: TRBV7-2; CDR3 protein: CASSFTQSSYNEQFF
J gene: TRBJ2-1; V gene: TRBV7-2; CDR3 protein: CASSLWSRGQFF
J gene: TRBJ2-5; V gene: TRBV7-6; CDR3 protein: CASSLGDRGLRETQYF
J gene: TRBJ1-2; V gene: TRBV7-3; CDR3 protein: CASSSGSVNYGYTF
J gene: TRBJ2-1; V gene: TRBV12-5; CDR3 protein: CASGPAGTPYNEQFF
J gene: TRBJ1-4; V gene: TRBV28; CDR3 protein: CASSPSPGQGDEKLFF
J gene: TRBJ2-1; V gene: TRBV7-8; CDR3 protein: CASSKGLAGNNEQFF
J gene: TRBJ1-4; V gene: TRBV4-3; CDR3 protein: CASSQVGRGQEKLFF
J gene: TRBJ1-1; V gene: TRBV9; CDR3 protein: CASSVAGDRVNTEAFF
J gene: TRBJ1-1; V gene: TRBV5-1; CDR3 protein: CASSLVEGNTEAFF
J gene: TRBJ2-2; V gene: TRBV14; CDR3 protein: CASQDNTNTGELFF
J gene: TRBJ1-4; V gene: TRBV19; CDR3 protein: CASSTTWGATNEKLFF
J gene: TRBJ1-1; V gene: TRBV6-5; CDR3 protein: CASMGGNTEAFF
J gene: TRBJ2-5; V gene: TRBV5-1; CDR3 protein: CASSPNPLAPQETQYF
J gene: TRBJ1-2; V gene: TRBV5-1; CDR3 protein: CASSLYRGYGYTF
J gene: TRBJ2-4; V gene: TRBV2; CDR3 protein: CASSVRQGAVIQYF
J gene: TRBJ2-2; V gene: TRBV7-9; CDR3 protein: CASSWTGVTGELFF
J gene: TRBJ1-1; V gene: TRBV11-3; CDR3 protein: CASSLGQGENTEAFF
J gene: TRBJ2-7; V gene: TRBV7-9; CDR3 protein: CASSLATAGTYEQYF
J gene: TRBJ1-2; V gene: TRBV15; CDR3 protein: CATSREYNYGYTF
J gene: TRBJ1-6; V gene: TRBV11-2; CDR3 protein: CASSLGEVPLHF
J gene: TRBJ2-7; V gene: TRBV7-2; CDR3 protein: CASSLGPPREQYF
J gene: TRBJ2-1; V gene: TRBV11-3; CDR3 protein: CASSPGETSGAYNEQFF
J gene: TRBJ2-3; V gene: TRBV7-6; CDR3 protein: CASSSTGTNTQYF
J gene: TRBJ2-7; V gene: TRBV2; CDR3 protein: CASSPQGVPYEQYF
J gene: TRBJ1-2; V gene: TRBV3-1/TRBV3-2; CDR3 protein: CASSRGSGMGYTF
J gene: TRBJ2-7; V gene: TRBV28; CDR3 protein: CASSSFYEQYF
J gene: TRBJ2-5; V gene: TRBV28; CDR3 protein: CASSFVGQGETQYF